These 29 T cell receptor beta chains were all obtained from the same sample, sequenced in a study of OX40 agonist ivuxolimab in advanced cancers. Here immunoSEQ multiplex PCR was the method, and the copy in TCRdb shows in-frame clones only, minus some. The repertoire holds about 42,000 clones, approximately 78% seen once, with 2.6% in the top ten. The sample in question was CD4+ or CD8+ T cells sorted from blood, obtained in a trial of the OX40 agonist ivuxolimab. These receptor sequences come from an adult with an advanced solid tumor such as melanoma, head and neck, liver or kidney cancer.

The chain carries TRBV18 and TRBJ1-1; the D gene is possibly TRBD1 (6 bases). CDR1 and CDR2 (germline): KGHSH, LQKENI. The V and J ends lost 4 bases and 6 bases respectively, with 12 bases between them. The CDR3 consists of 13 residues. The CDR3 DNA is TGTGCCAGCTCACAACAAAGGGGGGCTGAAGCTTTCTTT. As protein: CASSQQRGAEAFF.

In its sample, this clone was seen a few times. The chain couples TRBV9 to TRBJ1-2, with D possibly being TRBD1 (5 bases). The CDR3 sequence is 13 residues long. V lost 0 bases and J 8 bases, leaving 11 bases between the germline ends. In germline, CDR1 is SGDLS, CDR2 YYNGEE. CDR3 nucleotides: TGTGCCAGCAGCGTAGAAGGGGCAGGAGGCTACACCTTC. Its translation is CASSVEGAGGYTF.

The rearrangement uses TRBV7-2 and TRBJ2-6; 8 bases line up with TRBD1. This CDR3 has 17 residues. V lost 4 bases to trimming and J lost 0 bases; unmatched junction nucleotides: 5. From germline, CDR1 is SGHTA and CDR2 FQGNSA. CDR3 bases: TGTGCCAGCAGCTCTGGACAGGGTATCTCTGGGGCCAACGTCCTGACTTTC. Protein sequence: CASSSGQGISGANVLTF. The whole variable domain, filled in from reference TRBV7-2 and TRBJ2-6, reads GAGVSQSPSNKVTEKGKDVELRCDPISGHTALYWYRQSLGQGLEFLIYFQGNSAPDKSGLPSDRFSAERTGGSVSTLTIQRTQQEDSAVYLCASSSGQGISGANVLTFGAGSRLTVL.

The rearrangement uses TRBV5-4 and TRBJ1-6, with D perhaps TRBD1 (6 bases). Deletions cut 3 bases from V and 6 bases from J, with 10 bases between. The CDR3 spans 14 residues. The germline V gene has CDR1 SGHNT and CDR2 YYREEE (reference sequence). CDR3 loop: CASSSGASNSPLHF. CDR3 coding DNA: TGTGCCAGCAGCTCGGGGGCGAGTAATTCACCCCTCCACTTT.

This chain uses TRBV11-3 with TRBJ1-6; D gene unclear. Per germline, CDR1 SGHNT and CDR2 YENEEA. V gave up 0 bases and J gave up 13 bases, with 7 bases separating them. The CDR3 runs 12 residues. For the CDR3, the DNA is TGTGCCAGCAGCTTAGATTCTAGGCCCCTCCACTTT. This codes for CASSLDSRPLHF.

The chain uses TRBV7-2 and TRBJ1-2, with TRBD1 matching over 8 bases. Germline trimming cut 5 bases from V and 8 bases from J; bases unmatched to any gene: 7. CDR3 length: 13 residues. Germline V gene data show CDR1 as SGHTA and CDR2 as FQGNSA. CDR3: CASSEDRAVGYTF. As DNA, the CDR3 is TGTGCCAGCAGCGAGGACAGGGCGGTGGGCTACACCTTC.

This sequence joins TRBV6-1 and TRBJ1-2; tentatively, D is TRBD1 (5 bases). V lost 2 bases, J lost 5 bases, and 9 bases lay in between. This CDR3 has 13 residues. Per germline, CDR1 MNHNS and CDR2 SASEGT. The CDR3, as DNA: TGTGCCAGCAGTGAATGGGCAGGGTATGGCTACACCTTC. It yields the protein CASSEWAGYGYTF.

V and J are TRBV6-5 and TRBJ2-1; D unclear. The CDR3 is 14 amino acids. V was cut by 0 bases and J by 4 bases, with 7 bases left in between. CDR1 and CDR2 (germline): MNHEY, SVGAGI. CDR3 in DNA: TGTGCCAGCAGTTACTCGCCCGGGTACAATGAGCAGTTCTTC. Protein: CASSYSPGYNEQFF.

The chain has TRBV7-3 and TRBJ2-7; D possibly corresponds to TRBD2 (6 bases). V was trimmed by 2 bases and J by 7 bases, leaving 12 bases between them. This CDR3 is built from 13 residues. The germline V gene encodes CDR1 SGHTA and CDR2 FQGTGA. DNA of the CDR3: TGTGCCAGCAGCTTATCACGGGAGAGGGAGCAGTACTTC. The encoded protein is CASSLSREREQYF.

The V gene is TRBV7-3, the J gene TRBJ2-2, with D perhaps matching TRBD1 or TRBD2 (5 bases each). The germline CDR1 and CDR2 sequences are SGHTA and FQGTGA. Trimming removed 2 bases at V and 0 bases at J, with 22 bases between. This CDR3 spans 20 amino acids. The CDR3 region is CASSLFGGVGTDANTGELFF. The CDR3 DNA reads TGTGCCAGCAGCTTATTTGGGGGTGTAGGAACGGACGCGAACACCGGGGAGCTGTTTTTT.

J is TRBJ2-1 and V is TRBV5-4, with 11 bases matching TRBD2. This CDR3 contains 16 residues. The germline V gene has CDR1 SGHNT and CDR2 YYREEE (reference sequence). Trimming cost V 1 base and J 2 bases; bases outside gene matches: 2. CDR3 coding DNA: TGTGCCAGCAGCTTGAAACTAGCGGGAGCCTACAATGAGCAGTTCTTC. Its translation is CASSLKLAGAYNEQFF.

This sequence joins TRBV7-7 and TRBJ2-6, with D perhaps TRBD1 (6 bases). The CDR3 runs 13 residues. CDR1 is SSHAT and CDR2 is FNYEAQ in the germline V gene (reference sequence). The CDR3 reads CAITGPGANVLTF. The CDR3, as DNA: TGTGCGATCACAGGGCCTGGGGCCAACGTCCTGACTTTC.

The V and J genes are TRBV5-1 and TRBJ2-3; 7 bases agree with TRBD2. Trimming took 0 bases from V and 2 from J; bases not matched to a gene: 6. The CDR3 is 16 residues long. Germline CDR1 reads SGHRS; CDR2 reads YFSETQ. CDR3 nucleotides: TGCGCCAGCAGCTTGGTTTCTAGCGGTTTCACAGATACGCAGTATTTT. Translated: CASSLVSSGFTDTQYF.

V gene TRBV5-5 combines with J gene TRBJ1-2, with D tentatively TRBD1 (6 bases). The CDR3 runs to 18 residues. Trimming took off 0 bases at V and 4 bases at J, with 22 bases between the two ends. Germline V gene data show CDR1 as SGHKS and CDR2 as YYEKEE (reference sequence). CDR3 nucleotides: TGTGCCAGCAGCTTGGGAAGGCAGAGAACAGGGTACCTCTATGGCTACACCTTC. It is translated as CASSLGRQRTGYLYGYTF. Together with reference TRBV5-5 and TRBJ1-2, the CDR3 gives the full variable domain: DAGVTQSPTHLIKTRGQQVTLRCSPISGHKSVSWYQQVLGQGPQFIFQYYEKEERGRGNFPDRFSARQFPNYSSELNVNALLLGDSALYLCASSLGRQRTGYLYGYTFGSGTRLTVV.

This chain connects TRBV2 to TRBJ1-2; 9 nucleotides line up with TRBD1. J lost 8 bases, V lost 3 bases, and 7 bases had no gene match. Germline CDR1 SNHLY, CDR2 FYNNEI. The CDR3 sequence is 14 residues long. Here the CDR3 DNA reads TGTGCCAGCAGTGAGGGACAGGGCGGTAGGGGCTACACCTTC. It translates to CASSEGQGGRGYTF.

The sample holds a few counts of this clone. The chain employs TRBV27 and TRBJ1-1, with 9 bases identical to TRBD1. This CDR3 has 15 amino acids. Germline loops: CDR1 MNHEY, CDR2 SMNVEV (reference sequence). V shed 6 bases and J 1 base; nucleotides not matched to a gene: 6. This chain's CDR3 is CASRGGTGRNTEAFF. Written as DNA, the CDR3 is TGTGCCAGCAGGGGGGGGACAGGGAGGAACACTGAAGCTTTCTTT.

J is TRBJ1-5 and V is TRBV5-1; possible D gene TRBD1, 5 bases. From germline, CDR1 is SGHRS and CDR2 YFSETQ. Trimming took 3 bases from V and 3 from J, leaving 10 bases between them. The CDR3 has 14 residues. CDR3 DNA sequence: TGCGCCAGCAGCTGGGACGGCTTCAATCAGCCCCAGCATTTT. Its translation: CASSWDGFNQPQHF.

CDR3 DNA sequence: TGTGCCAGTAGTATCGGGACCGTCCAAGAGACCCAGTACTTC. Amino acids: CASSIGTVQETQYF. The V and J genes are TRBV19 and TRBJ2-5; D is perhaps TRBD1 or TRBD2 (5 bases each). Germline assignment: CDR1 LNHDA and CDR2 SQIVND (reference sequence). This CDR3 is 14 amino acids long. The V end lost 3 bases, the J end lost 1 base, and 9 bases lay between the germline ends.

The chain couples TRBV4-2 to TRBJ1-5; D is unclear. V was trimmed by 0 bases and J by 9 bases, leaving 15 bases between them. The CDR3 has 15 amino acids. Germline V gene data show CDR1 as LGHNA and CDR2 as YNFKEQ. Here the CDR3 DNA reads TGTGCCAGCAGCCAAGAGGAGAGCGCAAAGGGGCCCCAGCATTTT. Protein sequence: CASSQEESAKGPQHF.

The V and J genes are TRBV10-3 and TRBJ2-3, with 13 bases identical to TRBD2. CDR3 size: 14 residues. Germline values: CDR1 ENHRY, CDR2 SYGVKD. The V gene end was trimmed by 6 bases and the J gene end by 12 bases; junction bases not matched to a gene: 9. The CDR3 protein is CAISPGTSGIAQYF. The CDR3 DNA follows: TGTGCCATCAGCCCCGGGACTAGCGGGATAGCTCAGTATTTT.

The genes are TRBV7-9 and TRBJ2-1; 10 nucleotides align to TRBD2. Germline CDR1 reads SEHNR; CDR2 reads FQNEAQ (reference sequence). The CDR3 totals 18 residues. Trimming cost V 0 bases and J 0 bases; bases outside gene matches: 5. The CDR3 DNA reads as TGTGCCAGCAGCTTAGCGGTTTCTAGCGGGAGCTCCTACAATGAGCAGTTCTTC. Its protein is CASSLAVSSGSSYNEQFF.

The V gene is TRBV18, the J gene TRBJ2-3; no clear D gene. The CDR3 loop spans 14 amino acids. Germline V gives CDR1 KGHSH, CDR2 LQKENI. Trimming pared 7 bases from V and 5 bases from J, leaving 16 bases between. CDR3 nucleotides: TGTGCCAGCTTGCAACAGATCTCGGGAGATACGCAGTATTTT. It yields the protein CASLQQISGDTQYF. Full variable domain (remainder filled in from reference TRBV18 and TRBJ2-3): NAGVMQNPRHLVRRRGQEARLRCSPMKGHSHVYWYRQLPEEGLKFMVYLQKENIIDESGMPKERFSAEFPKEGPSILRIQQVVRGDSAAYFCASLQQISGDTQYFGPGTRLTVL.

The rearrangement links TRBV5-6 to TRBJ2-1; TRBD2 aligns across 12 bases. Germline CDR1 SGHDT, CDR2 YYEEEE. The V segment lost 3 bases and the J segment 8 bases; nucleotides outside the gene matches: 9. This CDR3 comprises 16 residues. Written as DNA, the CDR3 is TGTGCCAGCAGCTGGACTAGCGGGGTCTATGGGGATGAGCAGTTCTTC. This sequence encodes CASSWTSGVYGDEQFF.

This sequence joins TRBV28 and TRBJ1-1; TRBD1 aligns across 8 bases. Looked up from germline, CDR1 is MDHEN and CDR2 is SYDVKM. With V trimmed by 6 bases and J by 4 bases, 10 bases remained unmatched. The CDR3 totals 15 residues. The CDR3: CASSPPQGARTEAFF. CDR3 in DNA: TGTGCCAGCAGCCCCCCCCAGGGGGCCCGCACTGAAGCTTTCTTT. Together with reference TRBV28 and TRBJ1-1, the CDR3 gives the full variable domain: DVKVTQSSRYLVKRTGEKVFLECVQDMDHENMFWYRQDPGLGLRLIYFSYDVKMKEKGDIPEGYSVSREKKERFSLILESASTNQTSMYLCASSPPQGARTEAFFGQGTRLTVV.

The chain uses TRBV6-5 and TRBJ1-5; D unresolved. The V end was cut by 4 bases, the J end by 4 bases, with 11 bases between. This CDR3 contains 14 residues. CDR1 and CDR2 from the germline V gene are MNHEY and SVGAGI. This chain's CDR3 is CASSFTARNQPQHF. The CDR3 DNA reads TGTGCCAGCAGTTTCACAGCGAGAAATCAGCCCCAGCATTTT.

This rearrangement joins TRBV11-2 to TRBJ2-7; D possibly uses TRBD1 or TRBD2 (5 bases each). CDR3 length: 13 amino acids. CDR1 is SGHAT and CDR2 is FQNNGV in the germline V gene. V lost 4 bases to trimming and J lost 4 bases, with 11 bases between them. CDR3 sequence reads: CASSWDAQYEQYV. CDR3 nucleotides: TGTGCCAGCAGCTGGGACGCACAGTACGAGCAGTACGTC.

This rearrangement joins TRBV5-1 to TRBJ2-1, with 9 bases that match TRBD2. Trimming took 4 bases from V and 6 from J; bases not matched to a gene: 8. The CDR3 runs 15 residues. Germline assignment: CDR1 SGHRS and CDR2 YFSETQ. The CDR3 spells CASSPGGTSFNEQFF. As DNA, the CDR3 is TGCGCCAGCAGCCCGGGCGGGACTAGCTTCAATGAGCAGTTCTTC.

This chain joins TRBV5-1 and TRBJ1-2; 7 nucleotides match TRBD1. The CDR3 has 14 amino acids. Unmatched junction bases numbered 3, after V lost 2 bases and J lost 2 bases. In germline, CDR1 is SGHRS, CDR2 YFSETQ. The CDR3 bases are TGCGCCAGCAGCTTCCAGGGGGAAAACTATGGCTACACCTTC. Amino acid sequence: CASSFQGENYGYTF.

The gene calls are TRBV5-1 and TRBJ2-3; D may be TRBD2 (6 bases). The germline V gene has CDR1 SGHRS and CDR2 YFSETQ. V lost 3 bases to trimming and J lost 3 bases, with 14 bases between them. This CDR3 has 15 residues. This chain's CDR3 is CASSYPGAGTDTQYF. The DNA for the CDR3 is TGCGCCAGCAGCTACCCGGGAGCCGGAACAGATACGCAGTATTTT.